Listed below are T cell receptor beta chains from one sample, sequenced in a study of blood T cell repertoires in COVID-19. Assay used: immunoSEQ multiplex PCR; TCRdb lists only in-frame clones, some missing. The sample lists 140,000 to 150,000 clones; 85% to 90% were seen once. The sequenced sample consisted of peripheral blood. The receptors were gathered from a man aged 18 to 29 with COVID-19, enrolled during active disease. The CDR3 runs from the conserved cysteine through the conserved F or W. D genes are given only for firm matches. Only part of the rows carry a size: once, few, many, or a class if the clone is expanded.

CDR3 length: 17
D gene: TRBD1
V gene: TRBV3-1/TRBV3-2
J gene: TRBJ1-2
clone size: NA
CDR3 DNA: TGTGCCAGCAGCCAAGATGCGCTCGGCAGGGGGGAGAATGGCTACACCTTC
CDR3 protein: CASSQDALGRGENGYTF

CDR3 length: 14
D gene: TRBD2
V gene: TRBV9
J gene: TRBJ2-5
clone size: once
CDR3 DNA: TGTGCCAGCAGCGCGGTAGCGGGAAGGGAGACCCAGTACTTC
CDR3 protein: CASSAVAGRETQYF

CDR3 length: 13
D gene: TRBD1
V gene: TRBV6-6
J gene: TRBJ2-7
clone size: NA
CDR3 DNA: TGTGCCAGCAGTTCCCAGGGGGTCGACGAGCAGTACTTC
CDR3 protein: CASSSQGVDEQYF

CDR3 length: 19
D gene: TRBD2
V gene: TRBV7-9
J gene: TRBJ2-3
clone size: once
CDR3 DNA: TGTGCCAGCAGCTGGCCGGGACTAGCGGGAGGAATACTCACAGATACGCAGTATTTT
CDR3 protein: CASSWPGLAGGILTDTQYF

CDR3 length: 13
D gene: TRBD1
V gene: TRBV5-1
J gene: TRBJ2-7
clone size: NA
CDR3 DNA: TGCGCCAGCAGCCTCGGGACAGGGCGCGAGCAGTACTTC
CDR3 protein: CASSLGTGREQYF

CDR3 length: 15
D gene: TRBD1
V gene: TRBV4-1
J gene: TRBJ2-7
clone size: NA
CDR3 DNA: TGCGCCAGCAGCCCCAGGACAGGGGGGGCGTACGAGCAGTACTTC
CDR3 protein: CASSPRTGGAYEQYF

CDR3 length: 14
D gene: TRBD1
V gene: TRBV6-5
J gene: TRBJ1-2
clone size: NA
CDR3 DNA: TGTGCCAGCAGTTACGGGGACAGGGCTGGCGGCTACACCTTC
CDR3 protein: CASSYGDRAGGYTF

CDR3 length: 16
D gene: TRBD1
V gene: TRBV7-8
J gene: TRBJ1-5
clone size: NA
CDR3 DNA: TGTGCCAGCAGCTTAGAATTCCCGACAGGGGCACAGCCCCAGCATTTT
CDR3 protein: CASSLEFPTGAQPQHF

CDR3 length: 17
D gene: NA
V gene: TRBV4-1
J gene: TRBJ1-3
clone size: few
CDR3 DNA: TGCGCCAGCAGCCATGATAGTCGGGACATCTCTGGAAACACCATATATTTT
CDR3 protein: CASSHDSRDISGNTIYF

CDR3 length: 15
D gene: NA
V gene: TRBV5-1
J gene: TRBJ2-2
clone size: once
CDR3 DNA: TGCGCCAGCAGCTTGGGGGGGCCTGGCACCGGGGAGCTGTTTTTT
CDR3 protein: CASSLGGPGTGELFF

CDR3 length: 13
D gene: TRBD1
V gene: TRBV9
J gene: TRBJ1-1
clone size: NA
CDR3 DNA: TGTGCCAGCAGCCCCCGGGACAGGGGAGCAGCTTTCTTT
CDR3 protein: CASSPRDRGAAFF

CDR3 length: 17
D gene: NA
V gene: TRBV28
J gene: TRBJ2-3
clone size: NA
CDR3 DNA: TGTGCCAGCAGTTTATTCCCAGACAGACCATCCGGAGATACGCAGTATTTT
CDR3 protein: CASSLFPDRPSGDTQYF

CDR3 length: 14
D gene: NA
V gene: TRBV24-1
J gene: TRBJ2-5
clone size: NA
CDR3 DNA: TGTGCCACCAGTGATTTTGACAGTTGGGAGACCCAGTACTTC
CDR3 protein: CATSDFDSWETQYF

CDR3 length: 10
D gene: NA
V gene: TRBV6-5
J gene: TRBJ1-2
clone size: NA
CDR3 DNA: TGTGCCAGCAGGGAGGGTGGCTACACCTTC
CDR3 protein: CASREGGYTF

CDR3 length: 16
D gene: TRBD1
V gene: TRBV29-1
J gene: TRBJ2-5
clone size: once
CDR3 DNA: TGCAGCGTTGAAAGTTGGGGCCCCGGGACAGAAGAGACCCAGTACTTC
CDR3 protein: CSVESWGPGTEETQYF

CDR3 length: 15
D gene: NA
V gene: TRBV9
J gene: TRBJ2-3
clone size: NA
CDR3 DNA: TGTGCCAGCAGCGCACTAGCCTCTAGCACAGATACGCAGTATTTT
CDR3 protein: CASSALASSTDTQYF

CDR3 length: 15
D gene: NA
V gene: TRBV7-8
J gene: TRBJ1-3
clone size: NA
CDR3 DNA: TGTGCCAGCAGCTTAGTTCGGGTCCCTGGAAACACCATATATTTT
CDR3 protein: CASSLVRVPGNTIYF

CDR3 length: 18
D gene: NA
V gene: TRBV15
J gene: TRBJ1-1
clone size: NA
CDR3 DNA: TGTGCCACCAGCAGAGATCTTCGTCAGAGTTGGGCGAACACTGAAGCTTTCTTT
CDR3 protein: CATSRDLRQSWANTEAFF

CDR3 length: 13
D gene: NA
V gene: TRBV11-2
J gene: TRBJ1-5
clone size: few
CDR3 DNA: TGTGCCAGCTCGGGGGGGCACAATCAGCCCCAGCATTTT
CDR3 protein: CASSGGHNQPQHF

CDR3 length: 13
D gene: TRBD1
V gene: TRBV5-4
J gene: TRBJ1-2
clone size: NA
CDR3 DNA: TGTGCCAGCAGCCCGACAGGGTTGGGTGGCTACACCTTC
CDR3 protein: CASSPTGLGGYTF

CDR3 length: 15
D gene: TRBD1
V gene: TRBV2
J gene: TRBJ1-5
clone size: NA
CDR3 DNA: TGTGCCAGCAGCCAGGGGACAGTTAGCAATCAGCCCCAGCATTTT
CDR3 protein: CASSQGTVSNQPQHF

CDR3 length: 15
D gene: NA
V gene: TRBV28
J gene: TRBJ2-7
clone size: once
CDR3 DNA: TGTGCCAGCAGTTTAGACGGGGTCATTTCCTACGAGCAGTACTTC
CDR3 protein: CASSLDGVISYEQYF

CDR3 length: 17
D gene: NA
V gene: TRBV20-1
J gene: TRBJ1-1
clone size: NA
CDR3 DNA: TGCAGTGCTAGTCGCACGGTGCGGGGGGGAAGATCCACTGAAGCTTTCTTT
CDR3 protein: CSASRTVRGGRSTEAFF

CDR3 length: 15
D gene: NA
V gene: TRBV7-2
J gene: TRBJ2-7
clone size: NA
CDR3 DNA: TGTGCCAGCAGCTCCCGATACAGGGTCGGGGACGAGCAGTACTTC
CDR3 protein: CASSSRYRVGDEQYF

CDR3 length: 15
D gene: NA
V gene: TRBV3-1/TRBV3-2
J gene: TRBJ2-1
clone size: NA
CDR3 DNA: TGTGCCAGCAGCCAAGAACCACTAGCCTACAATGAGCAGTTCTTC
CDR3 protein: CASSQEPLAYNEQFF

CDR3 length: 18
D gene: TRBD1
V gene: TRBV6-1
J gene: TRBJ1-6
clone size: NA
CDR3 DNA: TGTGCCAGCAGTGAACCATCCAGGGGGCGCCCCTATAATTCACCCCTCCACTTT
CDR3 protein: CASSEPSRGRPYNSPLHF